This T cell receptor beta chain is drawn from a study of shared clonotypes between healthy human individuals. The CDR3 is 15 amino acids. Trimming took 6 bases from V and 2 from J, leaving 14 bases between them. Germline values: CDR1 MNHNS, CDR2 SASEGT. The repertoire was sequenced with immunoSEQ multiplex PCR; TCRdb's copy has only in-frame clones and lacks some. Seen here are fewer than 200,000 clones, roughly 91% observed once, and the top ten hold 0.067%. The chain carries TRBV6-1 and TRBJ2-1; possible D gene TRBD2, 6 bases. The TCR comes from a woman aged 30 to 39 in good health. Input material: naive CD4+ T cells sorted from blood. Subset of the sample: CD45RA+ positively selected. CDR3 protein: CASSVSGSAYNEQFF. In DNA form, the CDR3 reads TGTGCCAGCAGCGTTAGCGGTTCTGCCTACAATGAGCAGTTCTTC.